This passage covers 22 T cell receptor beta chains from one sample sequenced in a study of cytomegalovirus exposure and HLA in healthy donors. The PCR ran on 60 Vbeta and 13 Jbeta primers. TCRdb's table, derived via immunoSEQ multiplex PCR, lists solely in-frame clones and lacks some. The sample includes roughly 190,000 clones, roughly three quarters seen only once; the top ten take 1.5% to 2%. Sequencing was performed on PBMCs. The source is a woman younger than 30 in good health and CMV-seronegative.

The chain joins TRBV28 to TRBJ1-2; 7 bases match TRBD1. The CDR3 contains 14 residues. V trimming: 5 bases; J trimming: 4 bases; junction bases outside the gene matches: 7. Germline CDR1 and CDR2: MDHEN and SYDVKM. In DNA form, the CDR3 reads TGTGCCAGCAGTCCGCCGACAGGGCCCTATGGCTACACCTTC. Its protein is CASSPPTGPYGYTF.

This clone was seen more than once but under ten times. The CDR3: CASTPQAGTYEQYF. The CDR3 nucleotides are TGTGCCAGCACCCCCCAAGCGGGGACCTACGAGCAGTACTTC. The V and J genes are TRBV5-6 and TRBJ2-7, with TRBD2 matching 7 bases. This CDR3 spans 14 amino acids. The V gene end was trimmed by 6 bases and the J gene end by 2 bases; junction bases not matched to a gene: 8. The germline V gene encodes CDR1 SGHDT and CDR2 YYEEEE.

The chain carries TRBV19 and TRBJ1-2, with 8 bases that match TRBD1. V lost 3 bases and J lost 6; bases outside the gene matches: 3. This CDR3 is 13 amino acids long. Germline CDR1 is LNHDA and CDR2 is SQIVND (reference sequence). CDR3 sequence: CASSINRGDGYTF. Written as DNA, the CDR3 is TGTGCCAGTAGTATTAACAGGGGGGATGGCTACACCTTC. The full variable domain, its missing parts supplied by reference TRBV19 and TRBJ1-2, is DGGITQSPKYLFRKEGQNVTLSCEQNLNHDAMYWYRQDPGQGLRLIYYSQIVNDFQKGDIAEGYSVSREKKESFPLTVTSAQKNPTAFYLCASSINRGDGYTFGSGTRLTVV.

The gene calls are TRBV7-9 and TRBJ2-5; no clear D gene. Per germline, CDR1 SEHNR and CDR2 FQNEAQ (reference sequence). V was cut by 1 base and J by 5 bases, with 11 bases left in between. This CDR3 comprises 14 residues. CDR3 protein: CASSLDGLRETQYF. For the CDR3, the DNA is TGTGCCAGCAGCTTAGACGGGTTAAGGGAGACCCAGTACTTC.

The V gene is TRBV6-1, the J gene TRBJ1-5, with D unresolved. Per germline, CDR1 MNHNS and CDR2 SASEGT. The CDR3 is made up of 12 amino acids. The germline V and J ends were trimmed by 8 bases and 7 bases, with 12 bases remaining between them. The CDR3 sequence: CASGEGFQPQHF. The CDR3 DNA reads as TGTGCCAGCGGGGAGGGCTTCCAGCCCCAGCATTTT.

This clone was counted once. J is TRBJ2-1 and V is TRBV5-1; TRBD2 agrees at 12 bases. The CDR3 extends over 15 amino acids. Losses at the gene ends were 0 bases for V and 7 bases for J; bases not matched to a gene: 2. The germline gives CDR1 SGHRS, CDR2 YFSETQ. The CDR3 sequence: CASSLALAGGNEQFF. The CDR3 DNA follows: TGCGCCAGCAGCTTGGCACTAGCGGGGGGAAATGAGCAGTTCTTC.

The chain carries TRBV4-2 and TRBJ1-1; D might be TRBD1 (5 bases). V was clipped by 3 bases and J by 6 bases, with 17 bases between them. Germline lookup yields CDR1 LGHNA and CDR2 YNFKEQ. The CDR3 extends over 15 amino acids. CDR3 loop: CASSHPLGRGAEAFF. The CDR3 DNA reads TGTGCCAGCAGCCACCCCTTGGGCCGGGGGGCTGAAGCTTTCTTT.

This clone has more than one count but fewer than ten. V is TRBV5-6 and J is TRBJ1-5; D gene ambiguous. From germline, CDR1 is SGHDT and CDR2 YYEEEE. V dropped 4 bases and J dropped 1 base, with 9 bases sitting between them. The CDR3 runs to 14 residues. CDR3 amino acids: CASSLMRSNQPQHF. CDR3 bases: TGTGCCAGCAGCCTCATGAGGAGCAATCAGCCCCAGCATTTT.

The chain links TRBV29-1 to TRBJ2-1, with 11 nucleotides matching TRBD2. CDR3 length: 13 amino acids. Looked up from germline, CDR1 is SQVTM and CDR2 is ANQGSEA. V lost 7 bases, J lost 2 bases, and 1 base stayed unmatched. The CDR3 DNA is TGCAGCGCGACTAGCGGGACCTACAATGAGCAGTTCTTC. Protein product: CSATSGTYNEQFF.

V and J are TRBV7-2 and TRBJ2-1; 7 nucleotides match TRBD2. J gave up 5 bases and V 3 bases, and 4 bases lay outside the gene matches. The germline V gene encodes CDR1 SGHTA and CDR2 FQGNSA. This CDR3 spans 14 amino acids. The CDR3: CASSLLTSHNEQFF. CDR3 nucleotides: TGTGCCAGCAGCTTGCTGACTAGCCACAATGAGCAGTTCTTC. Variable domain in full (rest from reference TRBV7-2 and TRBJ2-1): GAGVSQSPSNKVTEKGKDVELRCDPISGHTALYWYRQSLGQGLEFLIYFQGNSAPDKSGLPSDRFSAERTGGSVSTLTIQRTQQEDSAVYLCASSLLTSHNEQFFGPGTRLTVL.

J is TRBJ1-1 and V is TRBV19, with D unclear. Germline assignment: CDR1 LNHDA and CDR2 SQIVND (reference sequence). This CDR3 region has 13 residues. Between the trimmed V and J ends, which lost 5 bases and 0 bases, there was a span of 7 bases. The CDR3 region has the DNA TGTGCCAGTAGTGGGAGCATGAACACTGAAGCTTTCTTT. This sequence encodes CASSGSMNTEAFF.

This chain joins TRBV7-6 and TRBJ1-1; D call uncertain. Trimming took off 5 bases at V and 3 bases at J, with 10 bases between the two ends. Germline CDR1 SGHVS, CDR2 FNYEAQ. This CDR3 contains 13 residues. The CDR3 loop is CASSPRFDTEAFF. In DNA, the CDR3 is TGTGCCAGCAGCCCCCGGTTCGACACTGAAGCTTTCTTT.

The chain combines TRBV19 with TRBJ1-5, with D unresolved. The CDR3 has 16 amino acids. Germline lookup yields CDR1 LNHDA and CDR2 SQIVND (reference sequence). Trimming pared 3 bases from V and 2 bases from J, leaving 14 bases between. The CDR3 loop reads CASSMWYLSGNQPQHF. DNA of the CDR3: TGTGCCAGTAGTATGTGGTATTTGAGCGGCAATCAGCCCCAGCATTTT.

The rearrangement uses TRBV6-1 and TRBJ2-5; 11 positions match TRBD2. The V segment lost 4 bases and the J segment 2 bases; nucleotides outside the gene matches: 0. The CDR3 loop spans 14 amino acids. The germline V gene has CDR1 MNHNS and CDR2 SASEGT. The CDR3 spells CASSASGGQETQYF. CDR3 coding DNA: TGTGCCAGCAGTGCTAGCGGGGGGCAAGAGACCCAGTACTTC.

This clone is a singleton in its sample. The V call is TRBV14, the J call TRBJ2-7; TRBD1 is a possible D gene (6 bases). Germline lookup yields CDR1 SGHDN and CDR2 FVKESK. This CDR3 spans 15 amino acids. V dropped 4 bases and J dropped 6 bases, with 19 bases sitting between them. The CDR3: CASSRRKQGASEQYF. DNA for the CDR3: TGTGCCAGCAGCCGCCGGAAACAGGGAGCCAGCGAGCAGTACTTC.

The gene calls are TRBV14 and TRBJ1-1; D is ambiguous. CDR1 and CDR2 from the germline V gene are SGHDN and FVKESK. The CDR3 totals 13 residues. Trimming shortened V by 4 bases and J by 0 bases, and 6 bases separated the two germline ends. Here the CDR3 DNA reads TGTGCCAGCAGCCCCACGGTGAACACTGAAGCTTTCTTT. Amino acid sequence: CASSPTVNTEAFF.

The rearrangement uses TRBV18 and TRBJ2-1, with a tentative D call TRBD2 (5 bases). Trimming cost V 0 bases and J 3 bases, with 9 bases left between them. The germline V gene encodes CDR1 KGHSH and CDR2 LQKENI. There are 15 residues in the CDR3. In DNA, the CDR3 is TGTGCCAGCTCACCACCTAGCGCAGGCTACAATGAGCAGTTCTTC. This encodes CASSPPSAGYNEQFF.

The chain combines TRBV20-1 with TRBJ1-4; TRBD1 agrees at 9 bases. This CDR3 comprises 11 residues. V trimming: 6 bases; J trimming: 17 bases; junction bases outside the gene matches: 10. CDR1 is DFQATT and CDR2 is SNEGSKA in the germline V gene (reference sequence). The CDR3, as DNA: TGCAGTGCCCGGACAGGGGACCGGCAATTTTTT. Translating it yields CSARTGDRQFF.

This clone was observed a handful of times. The CDR3 is CASSLSRDLLDTQYF. DNA for the CDR3: TGTGCCAGCAGTTTATCCCGGGACTTGTTGGATACGCAGTATTTT. The rearrangement joins TRBV27 to TRBJ2-3, with D possibly TRBD2 on 6 matching bases. Trimming cost V 0 bases and J 6 bases, with 13 bases left between them. CDR3 length: 15 amino acids. The germline V gene has CDR1 MNHEY and CDR2 SMNVEV (reference sequence).

This clone was seen more than once but under ten times. The chain employs TRBV15 and TRBJ2-5, with 15 bases lining up with TRBD2. Germline lookup yields CDR1 LNHNV and CDR2 YYDKDF (reference sequence). Trimming at V came to 5 bases and at J to 7 bases, leaving 11 bases not matched to a gene. The CDR3 is 17 residues long. The CDR3: CATSGWTSGGAGGTQYF. For the CDR3, the DNA is TGTGCCACCAGCGGATGGACTAGCGGGGGGGCCGGGGGGACCCAGTACTTC.

The chain combines TRBV6-6 with TRBJ2-7; perhaps TRBD2 as D (6 bases). CDR1 MNHNY and CDR2 SVGAGI come from the germline V gene (reference sequence). The CDR3 sequence is 13 residues long. The CDR3 sequence is CALGGRPLYEQYF. The CDR3 DNA sequence: TGTGCTCTGGGGGGACGACCACTTTACGAGCAGTACTTC.

V gene TRBV7-9 combines with J gene TRBJ2-7; TRBD2 is a possible D gene (5 bases). V gave up 2 bases and J gave up 7 bases, with 15 bases separating them. CDR3 length equals 14 residues. CDR1 SEHNR and CDR2 FQNEAQ come from the germline V gene (reference sequence). CDR3 amino acids: CASSLSGNWREQYF. CDR3 bases: TGTGCCAGCAGCTTATCCGGGAATTGGAGAGAGCAGTACTTC.